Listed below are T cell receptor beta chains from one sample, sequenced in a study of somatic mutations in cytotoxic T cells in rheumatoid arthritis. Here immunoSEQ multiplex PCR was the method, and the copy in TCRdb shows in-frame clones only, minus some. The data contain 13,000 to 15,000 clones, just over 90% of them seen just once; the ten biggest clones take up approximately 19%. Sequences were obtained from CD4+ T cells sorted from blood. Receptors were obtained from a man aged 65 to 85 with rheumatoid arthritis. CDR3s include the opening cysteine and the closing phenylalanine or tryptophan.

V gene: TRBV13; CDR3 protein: CASSLRATSGSGETQYF
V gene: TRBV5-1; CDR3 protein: CATTTSGATGELFF
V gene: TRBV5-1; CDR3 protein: CASRGGTGPDSPLHF
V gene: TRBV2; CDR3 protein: CASSRTSGGAYIQYF
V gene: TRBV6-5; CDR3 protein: CASSPTPGNTGELFF
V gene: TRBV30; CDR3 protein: CAWRPRSGTDTQYF
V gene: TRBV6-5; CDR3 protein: CASSYSTQGSYGYTF
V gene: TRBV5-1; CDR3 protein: CASRSGTSGTGELFF
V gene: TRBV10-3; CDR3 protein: CAISGTSDSYNEQFF
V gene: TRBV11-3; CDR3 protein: CASSLDQSGSSSYNEQFF
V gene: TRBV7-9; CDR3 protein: CASSIEPGGGNQPQHF
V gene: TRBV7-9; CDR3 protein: CASSRGGNSGNTIYF
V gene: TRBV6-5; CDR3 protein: CASSRDRGLTEAFF
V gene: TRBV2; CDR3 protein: CASSEGAGPALGTEAFF
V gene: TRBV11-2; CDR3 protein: CASSSRSWTGYGYTF
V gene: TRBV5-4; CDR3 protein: CASSPGGVGETQYF
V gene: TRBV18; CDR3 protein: CASSRGPPTEINYGYTF
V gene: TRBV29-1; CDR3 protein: CSVEVNMNTEAFF
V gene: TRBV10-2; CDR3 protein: CASSDTGDYEQYF
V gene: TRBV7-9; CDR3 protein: CASSLGLAIDTQYF
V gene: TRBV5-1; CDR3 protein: CASSLSLQETQYF
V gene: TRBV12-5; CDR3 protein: CASGFATVAYGYTF
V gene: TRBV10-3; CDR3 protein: CATGGDISGSSYNEQFF
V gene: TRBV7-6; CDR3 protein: CASSADTNTEAFF
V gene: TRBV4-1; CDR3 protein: CASSQGQGFGNTIYF